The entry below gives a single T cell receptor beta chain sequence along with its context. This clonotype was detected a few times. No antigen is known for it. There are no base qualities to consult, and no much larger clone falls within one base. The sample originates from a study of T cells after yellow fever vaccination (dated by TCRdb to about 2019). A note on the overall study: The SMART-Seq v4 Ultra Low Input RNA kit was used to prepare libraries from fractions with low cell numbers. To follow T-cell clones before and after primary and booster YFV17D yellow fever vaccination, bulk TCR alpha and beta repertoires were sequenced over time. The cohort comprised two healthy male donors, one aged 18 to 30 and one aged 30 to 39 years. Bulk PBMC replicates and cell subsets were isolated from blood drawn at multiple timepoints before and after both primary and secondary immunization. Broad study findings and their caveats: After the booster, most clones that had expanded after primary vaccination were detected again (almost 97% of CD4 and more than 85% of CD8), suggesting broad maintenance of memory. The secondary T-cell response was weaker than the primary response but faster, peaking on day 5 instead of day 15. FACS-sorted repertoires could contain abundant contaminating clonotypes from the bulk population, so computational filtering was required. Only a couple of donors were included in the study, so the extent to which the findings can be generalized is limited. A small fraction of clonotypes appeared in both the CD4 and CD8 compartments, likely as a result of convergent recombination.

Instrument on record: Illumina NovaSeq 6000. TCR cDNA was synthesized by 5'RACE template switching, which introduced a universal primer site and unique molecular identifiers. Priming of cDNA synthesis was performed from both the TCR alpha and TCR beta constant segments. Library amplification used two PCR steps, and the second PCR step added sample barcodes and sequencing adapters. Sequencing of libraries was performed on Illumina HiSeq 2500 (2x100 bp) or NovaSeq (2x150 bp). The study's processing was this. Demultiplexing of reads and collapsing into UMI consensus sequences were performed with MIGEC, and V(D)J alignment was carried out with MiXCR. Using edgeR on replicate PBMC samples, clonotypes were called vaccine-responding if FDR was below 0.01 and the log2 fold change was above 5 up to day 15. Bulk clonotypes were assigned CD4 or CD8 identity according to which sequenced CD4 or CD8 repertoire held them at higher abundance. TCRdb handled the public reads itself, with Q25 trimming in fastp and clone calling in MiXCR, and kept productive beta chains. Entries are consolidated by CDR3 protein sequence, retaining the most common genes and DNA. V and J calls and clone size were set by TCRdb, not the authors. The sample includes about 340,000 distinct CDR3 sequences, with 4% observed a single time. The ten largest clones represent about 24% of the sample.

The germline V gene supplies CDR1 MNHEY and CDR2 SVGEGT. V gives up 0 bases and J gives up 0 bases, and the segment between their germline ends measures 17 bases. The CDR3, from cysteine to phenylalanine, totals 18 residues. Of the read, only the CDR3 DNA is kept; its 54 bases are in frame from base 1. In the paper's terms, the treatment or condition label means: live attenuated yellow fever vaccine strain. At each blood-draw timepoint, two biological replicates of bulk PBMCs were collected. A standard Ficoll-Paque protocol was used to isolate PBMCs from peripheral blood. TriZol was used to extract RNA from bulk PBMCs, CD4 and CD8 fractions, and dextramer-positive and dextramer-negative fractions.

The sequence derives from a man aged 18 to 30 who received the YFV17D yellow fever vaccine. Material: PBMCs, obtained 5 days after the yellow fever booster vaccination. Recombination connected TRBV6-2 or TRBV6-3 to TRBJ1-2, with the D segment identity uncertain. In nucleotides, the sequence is TGTGCCAGCAGTTACTCCCTTAGGAAACGGCTTTCTAACTATGGCTACACCTTC. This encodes CASSYSLRKRLSNYGYTF.